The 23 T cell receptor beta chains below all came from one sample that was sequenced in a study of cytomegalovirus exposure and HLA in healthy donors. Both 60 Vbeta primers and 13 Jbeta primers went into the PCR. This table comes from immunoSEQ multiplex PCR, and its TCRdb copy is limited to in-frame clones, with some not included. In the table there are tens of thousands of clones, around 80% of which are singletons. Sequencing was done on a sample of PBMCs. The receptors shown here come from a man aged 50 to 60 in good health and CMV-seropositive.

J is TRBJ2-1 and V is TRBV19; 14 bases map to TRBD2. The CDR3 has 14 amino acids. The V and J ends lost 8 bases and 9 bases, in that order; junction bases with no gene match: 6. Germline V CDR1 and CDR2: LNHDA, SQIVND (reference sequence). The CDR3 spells CASAGLAGVSEQFF. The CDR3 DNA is TGTGCCAGTGCGGGACTAGCGGGAGTAAGTGAGCAGTTCTTC.

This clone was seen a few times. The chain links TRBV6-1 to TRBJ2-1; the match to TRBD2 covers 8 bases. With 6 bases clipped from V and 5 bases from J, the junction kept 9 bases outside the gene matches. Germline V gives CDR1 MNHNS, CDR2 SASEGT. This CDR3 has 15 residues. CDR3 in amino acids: CASSGLAGLNNEQFF. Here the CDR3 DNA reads TGTGCCAGCAGCGGGCTAGCGGGTTTAAACAATGAGCAGTTCTTC.

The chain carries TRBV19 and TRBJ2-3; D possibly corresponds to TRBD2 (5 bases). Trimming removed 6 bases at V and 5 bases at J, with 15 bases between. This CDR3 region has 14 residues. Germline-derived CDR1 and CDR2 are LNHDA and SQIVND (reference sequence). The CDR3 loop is CASSSLGAVDTQYF. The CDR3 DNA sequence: TGTGCCAGTAGCAGTTTGGGAGCGGTAGATACGCAGTATTTT.

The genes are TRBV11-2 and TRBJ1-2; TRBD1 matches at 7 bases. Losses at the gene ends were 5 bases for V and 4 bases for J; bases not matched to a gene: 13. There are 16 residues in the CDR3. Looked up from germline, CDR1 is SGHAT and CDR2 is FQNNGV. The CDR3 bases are TGTGCCAGCAGCCGCACCCGACAGGGTGAGGCCTATGGCTACACCTTC. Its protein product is CASSRTRQGEAYGYTF. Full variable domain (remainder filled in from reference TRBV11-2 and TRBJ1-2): EAGVAQSPRYKIIEKRQSVAFWCNPISGHATLYWYQQILGQGPKLLIQFQNNGVVDDSQLPKDRFSAERLKGVDSTLKIQPAKLEDSAVYLCASSRTRQGEAYGYTFGSGTRLTVV.

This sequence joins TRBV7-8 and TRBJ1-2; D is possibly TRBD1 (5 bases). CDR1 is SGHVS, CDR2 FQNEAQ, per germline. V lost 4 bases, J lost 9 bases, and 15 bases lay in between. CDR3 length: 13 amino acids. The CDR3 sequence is CASSSSQGLRYTF. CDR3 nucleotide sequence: TGTGCCAGCAGCTCAAGCCAGGGTCTGCGCTACACCTTC.

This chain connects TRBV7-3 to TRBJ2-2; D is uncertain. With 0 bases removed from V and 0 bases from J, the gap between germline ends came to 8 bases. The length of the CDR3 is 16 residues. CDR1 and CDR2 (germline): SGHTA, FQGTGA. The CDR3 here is CASSLTATANTGELFF. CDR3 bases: TGTGCCAGCAGCTTAACTGCAACAGCGAACACCGGGGAGCTGTTTTTT.

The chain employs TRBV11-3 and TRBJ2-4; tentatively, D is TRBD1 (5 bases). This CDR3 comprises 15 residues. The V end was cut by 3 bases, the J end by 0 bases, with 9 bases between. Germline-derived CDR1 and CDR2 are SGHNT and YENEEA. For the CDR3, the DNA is TGTGCCAGCAGCTTGCAGGGTCTAGCCAAAAACATTCAGTACTTC. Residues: CASSLQGLAKNIQYF.

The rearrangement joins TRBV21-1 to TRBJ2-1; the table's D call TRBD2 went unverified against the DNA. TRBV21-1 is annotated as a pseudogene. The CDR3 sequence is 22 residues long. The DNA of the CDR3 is TGTGCCAGCAGCAAACCCTGGGCCCCGGGACTAGCGGGAGGGGGGTACTACAATGAGCAGTTCTTC. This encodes CASSKPWAPGLAGGGYYNEQFF.

Here the CDR3 DNA reads TGCAGCGTTGAAGATCCTAGCGAGTACCAAGAGACCCAGTACTTC. Amino acid sequence: CSVEDPSEYQETQYF. This chain uses TRBV29-1 with TRBJ2-5; D might be TRBD2 (6 bases). Germline values: CDR1 SQVTM, CDR2 ANQGSEA. This CDR3 comprises 15 residues. V dropped 0 bases and J dropped 0 bases, with 11 bases sitting between them. The complete variable domain, with remaining parts taken from reference TRBV29-1 and TRBJ2-5, reads SAVISQKPSRDICQRGTSLTIQCQVDSQVTMMFWYRQQPGQSLTLIATANQGSEATYESGFVIDKFPISRPNLTFSTLTVSNMSPEDSSIYLCSVEDPSEYQETQYFGPGTRLLVL.

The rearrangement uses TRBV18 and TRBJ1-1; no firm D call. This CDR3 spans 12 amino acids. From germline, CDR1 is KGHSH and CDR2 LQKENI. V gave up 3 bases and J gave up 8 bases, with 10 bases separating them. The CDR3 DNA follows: TGTGCCAGCTCACCTGGCGGGAAAGAAGCTTTCTTT. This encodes CASSPGGKEAFF.

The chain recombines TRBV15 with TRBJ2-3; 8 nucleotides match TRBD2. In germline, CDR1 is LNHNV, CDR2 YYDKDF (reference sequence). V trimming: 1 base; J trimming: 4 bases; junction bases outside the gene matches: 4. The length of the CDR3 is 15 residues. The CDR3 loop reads CATSRAGGPPDTQYF. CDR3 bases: TGTGCCACCAGCAGAGCGGGAGGGCCTCCAGATACGCAGTATTTT.

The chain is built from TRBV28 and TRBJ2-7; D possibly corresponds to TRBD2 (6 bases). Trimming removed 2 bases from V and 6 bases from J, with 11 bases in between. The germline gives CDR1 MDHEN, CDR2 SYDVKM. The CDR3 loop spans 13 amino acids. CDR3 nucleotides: TGTGCCAGCAGTTTACGAGCGGGCAGCGAGCAGTACTTC. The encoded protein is CASSLRAGSEQYF.

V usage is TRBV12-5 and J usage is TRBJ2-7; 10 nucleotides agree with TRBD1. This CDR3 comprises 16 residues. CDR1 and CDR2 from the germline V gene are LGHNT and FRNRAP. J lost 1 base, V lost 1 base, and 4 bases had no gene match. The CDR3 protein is CASGLDPGQGSYEQYF. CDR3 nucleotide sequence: TGTGCTAGTGGTTTGGACCCGGGACAGGGGTCCTACGAGCAGTACTTC.

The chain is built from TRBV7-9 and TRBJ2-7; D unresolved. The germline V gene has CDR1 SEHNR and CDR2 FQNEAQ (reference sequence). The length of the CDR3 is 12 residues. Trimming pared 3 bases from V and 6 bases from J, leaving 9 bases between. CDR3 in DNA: TGTGCCAGCAGCTTCGGTTCGCGCGAGCAGTACTTC. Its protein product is CASSFGSREQYF.

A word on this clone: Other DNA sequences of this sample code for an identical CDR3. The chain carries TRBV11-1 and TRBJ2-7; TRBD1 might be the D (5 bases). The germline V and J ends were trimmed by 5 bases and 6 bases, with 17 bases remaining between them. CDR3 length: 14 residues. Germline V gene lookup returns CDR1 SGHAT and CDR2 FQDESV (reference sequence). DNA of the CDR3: TGTGCCAGCAGCAGCCACAGGCCAGGCTCCGAGCAGTACTTC. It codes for CASSSHRPGSEQYF.

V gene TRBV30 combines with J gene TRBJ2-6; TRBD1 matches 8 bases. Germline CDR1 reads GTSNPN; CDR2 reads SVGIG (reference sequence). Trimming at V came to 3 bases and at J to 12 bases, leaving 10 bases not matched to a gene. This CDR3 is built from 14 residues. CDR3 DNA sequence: TGTGCCTGGAGACCAACAGGGGGATCTAGCGTCCTGACTTTC. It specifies CAWRPTGGSSVLTF. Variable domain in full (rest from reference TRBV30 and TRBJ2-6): SQTIHQWPATLVQPVGSPLSLECTVEGTSNPNLYWYRQAAGRGLQLLFYSVGIGQISSEVPQNLSASRPQDRQFILSSKKLLLSDSGFYLCAWRPTGGSSVLTFGAGSRLTVL.

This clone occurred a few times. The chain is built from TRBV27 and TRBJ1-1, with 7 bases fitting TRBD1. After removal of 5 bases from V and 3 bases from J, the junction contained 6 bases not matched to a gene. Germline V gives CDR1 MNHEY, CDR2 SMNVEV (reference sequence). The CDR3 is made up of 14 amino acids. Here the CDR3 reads CASSPQGIYTEAFF. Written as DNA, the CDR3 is TGTGCCAGCAGTCCACAGGGGATCTACACTGAAGCTTTCTTT.

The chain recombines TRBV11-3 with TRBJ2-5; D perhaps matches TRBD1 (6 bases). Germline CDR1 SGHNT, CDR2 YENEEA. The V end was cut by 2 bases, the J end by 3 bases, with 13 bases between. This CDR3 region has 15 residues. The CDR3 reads CASSLWERTEETQYF. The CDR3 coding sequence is TGTGCCAGCAGCTTATGGGAGAGGACAGAAGAGACCCAGTACTTC.

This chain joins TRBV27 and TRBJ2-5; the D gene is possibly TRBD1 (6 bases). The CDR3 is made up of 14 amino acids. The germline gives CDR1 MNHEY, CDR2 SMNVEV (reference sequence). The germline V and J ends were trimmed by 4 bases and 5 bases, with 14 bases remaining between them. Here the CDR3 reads CASSSQGLVETQYF. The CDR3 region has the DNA TGTGCCAGCAGTTCACAGGGATTAGTGGAGACCCAGTACTTC.

CDR3 amino acids: CASSEGGRTDTQYF. CDR3 DNA: TGTGCCAGCAGTGAAGGGGGGCGGACAGATACGCAGTATTTT. The gene calls are TRBV6-1 and TRBJ2-3; tentatively, D is TRBD1 (6 bases). Germline CDR1 is MNHNS and CDR2 is SASEGT. Trimming cost V 1 base and J 3 bases, with 8 bases left between them. This CDR3 is built from 14 residues.

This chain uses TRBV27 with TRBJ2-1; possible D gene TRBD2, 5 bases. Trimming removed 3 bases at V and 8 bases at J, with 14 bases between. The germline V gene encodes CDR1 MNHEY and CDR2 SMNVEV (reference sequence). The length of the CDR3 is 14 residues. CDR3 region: CASSLLARVDEQFF. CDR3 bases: TGTGCCAGCAGTTTGCTAGCTCGCGTGGATGAGCAGTTCTTC.

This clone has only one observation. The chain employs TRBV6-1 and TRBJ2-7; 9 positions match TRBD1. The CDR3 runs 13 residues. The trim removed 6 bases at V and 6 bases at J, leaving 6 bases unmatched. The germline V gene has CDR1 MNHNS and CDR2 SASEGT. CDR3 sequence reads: CASRAGTGLEQYF. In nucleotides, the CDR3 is TGTGCCAGCAGGGCCGGGACAGGGCTCGAGCAGTACTTC.

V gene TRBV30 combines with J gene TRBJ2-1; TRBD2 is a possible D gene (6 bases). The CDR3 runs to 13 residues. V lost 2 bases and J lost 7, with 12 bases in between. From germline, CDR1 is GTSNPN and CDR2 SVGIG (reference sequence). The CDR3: CAWSTGGGNEQFF. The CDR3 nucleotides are TGTGCCTGGAGTACCGGGGGAGGAAATGAGCAGTTCTTC.